The 8 T cell receptor beta chains below all came from one sample that was sequenced in a study of blood T cell repertoires in COVID-19. TCRdb's table, derived via immunoSEQ multiplex PCR, lists solely in-frame clones and lacks some. The repertoire holds roughly 79,000 clones, 82% seen once, with roughly 7.4% in the top ten. The material sequenced was peripheral blood. The receptors shown here come from a human donor in a cohort sampled during active COVID-19.

This clone was seen once. The genes are TRBV27 and TRBJ2-3, with 8 bases lining up with TRBD1. The V segment lost 6 bases and the J segment 2 bases; nucleotides outside the gene matches: 25. The CDR3 has 21 amino acids. Germline V gene data show CDR1 as MNHEY and CDR2 as SMNVEV (reference sequence). The CDR3 spells CASSREWAGGLRDLLTDTQYF. CDR3 sequence (DNA): TGTGCCAGCAGCCGAGAGTGGGCAGGGGGCCTTCGGGACCTTCTCACAGATACGCAGTATTTT.

This clone was counted once. The chain employs TRBV7-9 and TRBJ1-2; D unresolved. The CDR3 consists of 15 residues. CDR1 SEHNR and CDR2 FQNEAQ come from the germline V gene (reference sequence). V lost 2 bases, J lost 6 bases, and 16 bases lay in between. CDR3 region: CASSLTVESFDGYTF. The CDR3 DNA reads TGTGCCAGCAGCTTAACAGTAGAGTCTTTCGATGGCTACACCTTC.

V is TRBV6-5 and J is TRBJ2-7; no clear D. Trimming shortened V by 2 bases and J by 6 bases, and 5 bases separated the two germline ends. Germline V gene sequence: CDR1 MNHEY, CDR2 SVGAGI. The CDR3 has 11 residues. The CDR3 loop is CASSYAAEQYF. The DNA of the CDR3 is TGTGCCAGCAGTTACGCGGCCGAGCAGTACTTC.

The rearrangement links TRBV4-1 to TRBJ2-6, with TRBD2 identical over 7 bases. The CDR3 has 21 amino acids. After removal of 1 base from V and 1 base from J, the junction contained 16 bases not matched to a gene. Germline loops: CDR1 MGHRA, CDR2 YSYEKL. The CDR3: CASSQVVRLADLFSGANVLTF. CDR3 nucleotide sequence: TGCGCCAGCAGCCAAGTTGTCCGGCTAGCGGATCTGTTTTCTGGGGCCAACGTCCTGACTTTC.

This chain connects TRBV2 to TRBJ1-6; TRBD1 might be the D (5 bases). Trimming stripped 10 bases from V and 7 bases from J, with 20 bases between. The length of the CDR3 is 15 residues. The germline gives CDR1 SNHLY, CDR2 FYNNEI. CDR3 in amino acids: CANRTQASGNSPLHF. The CDR3, as DNA: TGTGCCAACAGGACCCAAGCTTCGGGAAATTCACCCCTCCACTTT.

CDR3 coding DNA: TGTGCCACCAGCAGAGATAGAGGCGGAACAGGGCATGGCTACACCTTC. Protein: CATSRDRGGTGHGYTF. The rearrangement joins TRBV15 to TRBJ1-2; TRBD1 might be the D (6 bases). Germline V gene sequence: CDR1 LNHNV, CDR2 YYDKDF (reference sequence). The CDR3 is 16 amino acids. Trimming removed 0 bases from V and 6 bases from J, with 17 bases in between.

CDR3 DNA sequence: TGTGCCAGCAGCTTGGACAGCTTCTATGGCTACACCTTC. Protein: CASSLDSFYGYTF. The chain couples TRBV5-8 to TRBJ1-2, with D unresolved. Germline V CDR1 and CDR2: SGHTS, YDEGEE. This CDR3 region has 13 residues. Trimming left V 0 bases short and J 4 bases short, with 7 bases between. The full variable domain, in which reference TRBV5-8 and TRBJ1-2 provide the parts outside the CDR3, is EAGVTQSPTHLIKTRGQQATLRCSPISGHTSVYWYQQALGLGLQFLLWYDEGEERNRGNFPPRFSGRQFPNYSSELNVNALELEDSALYLCASSLDSFYGYTFGSGTRLTVV.

CDR3 region: CSVEKGTGGFEAFF. The CDR3 DNA is TGCAGCGTTGAAAAAGGGACAGGGGGCTTTGAAGCTTTCTTT. V usage is TRBV29-1 and J usage is TRBJ1-1, with 12 nucleotides matching TRBD1. Looked up from germline, CDR1 is SQVTM and CDR2 is ANQGSEA. CDR3 length: 14 residues. V trimming: 2 bases; J trimming: 7 bases; junction bases outside the gene matches: 5.